These 14 T cell receptor beta chains were all obtained from the same sample, sequenced in a study of T cell responses to AZD1222 COVID-19 vaccine listed by TCRdb under 2021. Libraries were constructed by the immunoSEQ multiplex PCR assay. TCRdb's version of the immuneACCESS table is confined to in-frame rearrangements and falls short of the full clone set. An unresolved V gene accounts for under half of the shortfall where checked; the remainder is of unknown origin. Here the sample has around 150,000 clones; roughly 92% occur a single time. The ten largest clones capture 4% of the sample. In the paper's terms, the time point label means: about 28 days (+/-7) after the second vaccine dose. The source material was peripheral blood, sampled 28 days after the second AZD1222 dose. The source of these receptors is an adult who received the AZD1222 COVID-19 vaccine.

This chain links TRBV6-5 with TRBJ2-2, with a possible D match to TRBD1 (6 bases). There are 15 residues in the CDR3. The germline CDR1 and CDR2 sequences are MNHEY and SVGAGI. V dropped 7 bases and J dropped 1 base, with 13 bases sitting between them. CDR3 amino acids: CASTPTGWNTGELFF. For the CDR3, the DNA is TGTGCCAGCACCCCTACAGGGTGGAACACCGGGGAGCTGTTTTTT.

The V gene is TRBV28, the J gene TRBJ2-7, with 9 bases identical to TRBD2. Germline V gene data show CDR1 as MDHEN and CDR2 as SYDVKM. The CDR3 spans 12 residues. CDR3 in DNA: TGTACCGTCGGGACTAGCATCCACGAGCAGTACTTC. Translation gives CTVGTSIHEQYF.

V gene TRBV19 combines with J gene TRBJ1-6; maybe TRBD1 (6 bases). Trimming cost V 6 bases and J 1 base, with 13 bases left between them. The CDR3 is made up of 16 amino acids. CDR1 and CDR2 from the germline V gene are LNHDA and SQIVND (reference sequence). The CDR3, as DNA: TGTGCCAGTAGCGACAGGACTTGGTCCTATAATTCACCCCTCCACTTT. This gives the protein CASSDRTWSYNSPLHF.

With respect to this clone: Within the sample, other DNA sequences also encode this same CDR3. The gene calls are TRBV4-1 and TRBJ2-7, with unresolved D. Trimming took 1 base from V and 6 from J, leaving 16 bases between them. This CDR3 has 15 residues. Germline CDR1 MGHRA, CDR2 YSYEKL. The CDR3 coding sequence is TGCGCCAGCAGCCAAGGGATCTGGGCCGACGCCGAGCAGTACTTC. As protein: CASSQGIWADAEQYF.

This clone was recorded a few times. J is TRBJ2-7 and V is TRBV5-1; TRBD2 agrees at 9 bases. The germline V gene encodes CDR1 SGHRS and CDR2 YFSETQ. This CDR3 is built from 16 residues. The junction had 10 bases not matched to a gene; V was cut back by 1 base and J by 5 bases. CDR3 in amino acids: CASSLTGGRDLDEQYF. CDR3 sequence (DNA): TGCGCCAGCAGCTTGACGGGCGGGAGGGACTTGGACGAGCAGTACTTC.

This clone came up a few times. The chain joins TRBV2 to TRBJ1-1; D is perhaps TRBD1 (5 bases). CDR3 length: 13 residues. CDR1 SNHLY and CDR2 FYNNEI come from the germline V gene. Trimming took 4 bases from V and 6 from J, leaving 12 bases between them. CDR3 loop: CASSGLKGAEAFF. The CDR3 DNA sequence: TGTGCCAGCAGTGGCTTGAAAGGGGCTGAAGCTTTCTTT.

The V call is TRBV7-2, the J call TRBJ2-7; D perhaps matches TRBD2 (5 bases). Trimming left V 3 bases short and J 5 bases short, with 11 bases between. This CDR3 has 13 residues. Germline CDR1 is SGHTA and CDR2 is FQGNSA. The CDR3 sequence: CASSLEAHHEQYF. In nucleotides, the CDR3 is TGTGCCAGCAGCTTGGAGGCGCACCACGAGCAGTACTTC. Full variable domain (remainder filled in from reference TRBV7-2 and TRBJ2-7): GAGVSQSPSNKVTEKGKDVELRCDPISGHTALYWYRQSLGQGLEFLIYFQGNSAPDKSGLPSDRFSAERTGGSVSTLTIQRTQQEDSAVYLCASSLEAHHEQYFGPGTRLTVT.

The rearrangement uses TRBV27 and TRBJ2-3; 13 bases map to TRBD2. After removal of 7 bases from V and 5 bases from J, the junction contained 9 bases not matched to a gene. Per the germline V gene, CDR1 is MNHEY and CDR2 is SMNVEV (reference sequence). CDR3 size: 16 residues. The CDR3 DNA reads as TGTGCCAGCACCCCCGGGACTAGCGGGACCCTAGATACGCAGTATTTT. Its protein product is CASTPGTSGTLDTQYF.

This chain joins TRBV19 and TRBJ2-1; unclear D gene. The germline V and J ends were trimmed by 4 bases and 6 bases, with 16 bases remaining between them. Per germline, CDR1 LNHDA and CDR2 SQIVND (reference sequence). The CDR3 length is 15 residues. The CDR3 sequence is CASSTLTRESNEQFF. CDR3 coding DNA: TGTGCCAGTAGTACCCTAACGCGTGAGAGCAATGAGCAGTTCTTC.

The chain has TRBV3-1 (or the pseudogene TRBV3-2) and TRBJ1-1; 8 bases are a match to TRBD1. The junction had 7 bases not matched to a gene; V was cut back by 3 bases and J by 4 bases. The CDR3 contains 15 residues. Germline CDR1 LGHDT, CDR2 YNNKEL (reference sequence). The chain's CDR3 is CASSHRDRGGTEAFF. CDR3 coding DNA: TGTGCCAGCAGCCACCGAGACAGGGGTGGCACTGAAGCTTTCTTT.

The gene calls are TRBV24-1 and TRBJ1-2; D is unresolved. In germline, CDR1 is KGHDR, CDR2 SFDVKD. V gave up 4 bases and J gave up 2 bases, with 7 bases separating them. This CDR3 contains 13 residues. The CDR3 bases are TGTGCCACCAGTGAGGCCAAAAACTATGGCTACACCTTC. Amino acid sequence: CATSEAKNYGYTF.

This rearrangement joins TRBV4-3 to TRBJ1-6, with a possible D match to TRBD1 (5 bases). This CDR3 comprises 16 residues. CDR1 and CDR2 (germline): LGHNA, YSLEER. Trimming pared 0 bases from V and 10 bases from J, leaving 16 bases between. CDR3 bases: TGCGCCAGCAGCCAAGATCTCGGGGGATTAGGATCACCCCTCCACTTT. Its translation: CASSQDLGGLGSPLHF.

The CDR3 DNA follows: TGCGCCAGCAGCAACGGGGACCGGTCAGGCTACACCTTC. Amino acids: CASSNGDRSGYTF. The chain couples TRBV5-1 to TRBJ1-2; D may be TRBD1 (5 bases). Germline CDR1 SGHRS, CDR2 YFSETQ. The CDR3 runs to 13 residues. Trimming cost V 4 bases and J 8 bases, with 15 bases left between them. The entire variable domain, with the rest obtained from reference TRBV5-1 and TRBJ1-2, is as follows: KAGVTQTPRYLIKTRGQQVTLSCSPISGHRSVSWYQQTPGQGLQFLFEYFSETQRNKGNFPGRFSGRQFSNSRSEMNVSTLELGDSALYLCASSNGDRSGYTFGSGTRLTVV.

The rearrangement links TRBV5-6 to TRBJ2-5, with D perhaps TRBD1 (5 bases). Germline CDR1 and CDR2: SGHDT and YYEEEE. This CDR3 comprises 12 residues. Trimming pared 8 bases from V and 4 bases from J, leaving 12 bases between. DNA for the CDR3: TGTGCCAGAAGACAGACCGGAGAGACCCAGTACTTC. Protein sequence: CARRQTGETQYF.